This entry describes one TCR beta chain. Its antigen is still unknown. The data are from a study of cytomegalovirus exposure and HLA in healthy donors. The table came from immunoSEQ multiplex PCR; TCRdb's copy has only in-frame clones and leaves some out. Here the sample spans tens of thousands of clones, 95% to 97% being singletons. Germline V lookup: CDR1 MNHNY, CDR2 SVGAGI (reference sequence). The CDR3 has 14 residues. The V gene end was trimmed by 4 bases and the J gene end by 8 bases; junction bases not matched to a gene: 4. The study's findings and limits: Usually a TCR sequence was rare, but some public TCRs were found in many donors.

This clonotype was sampled from a man aged 18 to 29 in good health and CMV-seronegative. The chain recombines TRBV6-6 with TRBJ2-1; 11 bases line up with TRBD2. What was sequenced was PBMCs. The CDR3 here is CASSSSSGRYEQFF. In nucleotides, the CDR3 is TGTGCCAGCAGTTCATCTAGCGGGAGGTATGAGCAGTTCTTC.